The 22 T cell receptor beta chains listed next were all sequenced from one sample in a study of T cells in Graves' hyperthyroidism and ophthalmopathy. What was amplified from RNA transcripts were TCR beta CDR3 regions. Initially, a first-round RT-PCR of the TCR CDR3 employed the HTBI primer set. Using its own MiXCR run on the multiplex PCR reads, TCRdb lists one record per CDR3 protein. The profile covers around 500,000 distinct CDR3 sequences, with about 16% appearing a single time and 25% to 35% taken by the ten largest. Sequencing was performed on blood. These receptors were collected from a woman aged 30 to 39 with Graves' ophthalmopathy.

The chain employs TRBV5-1 and TRBJ2-5; possibly TRBD2 for D (6 bases). V lost 0 bases and J 4 bases, leaving 13 bases between the germline ends. The CDR3 has 15 amino acids. Germline lookup yields CDR1 SGHRS and CDR2 YFSETQ. The CDR3 bases are TGCGCCAGCAGCTTGGAGGGGCGGGATCGAGAGACCCAGTACTTC. This codes for CASSLEGRDRETQYF.

Regarding this clonotype: A read error may explain this, as a much larger clone is one base away. V is TRBV5-4 and J is TRBJ2-3; D is perhaps TRBD1 or TRBD2 (6 bases each). The ends were cut back, 5 bases at V and 8 bases at J, with 18 bases in the middle. The V gene's germline CDR1 is SGHNT and CDR2 YYREEE (reference sequence). This CDR3 region has 14 residues. CDR3: CASRLTRGGGTQYF. The CDR3 DNA reads as TGTGCCAGCAGGCTGACTAGAGGAGGGGGTACGCAGTATTTT.

A note on this clonotype: A much larger clone differs from this one at a single base, so this may be a read error. CDR3 nucleotide sequence: TGCGCCACAGAAAGGATCGGGACAGGGGATGAAAAACTGTTTTTT. Translated, it gives CATERIGTGDEKLFF. This chain uses TRBV10-1 with TRBJ1-4; 10 bases are a match to TRBD1. Germline V CDR1 and CDR2: WNHNN, SYGVQD (reference sequence). After removal of 10 bases from V and 6 bases from J, the junction contained 11 bases not matched to a gene. The CDR3 loop spans 15 amino acids.

V and J are TRBV28 and TRBJ2-5, with 13 bases lining up with TRBD2. This CDR3 has 15 residues. V trimming: 4 bases; J trimming: 2 bases; junction bases outside the gene matches: 1. CDR1 and CDR2 (germline): MDHEN, SYDVKM. The CDR3 DNA reads as TGTGCCAGCAGTTCGGGACTAGCGGGACAAGAGACCCAGTACTTC. It encodes CASSSGLAGQETQYF.

This clonotype was observed a handful of times. One junction end does not reproduce the germline sequence, and a read error may be involved. The genes are TRBV11-3 and TRBJ2-7; a weak D match, TRBD2 (6 bases). Germline CDR1 is SGHNT and CDR2 is YENEEA. The CDR3 covers 13 residues. The CDR3 DNA sequence: TGTGCCGGCAGCTCTGGGGCGGGATCCGAGCAGTACTTC. Translation: CAGSSGAGSEQYF.

This clonotype appeared many times. This sequence joins TRBV5-6 and TRBJ1-4; D gene uncertain. Germline CDR1 reads SGHDT; CDR2 reads YYEEEE. The V and J ends lost 5 bases and 4 bases respectively, with 12 bases between them. This CDR3 spans 14 amino acids. The CDR3: CASRVRSGNEKLFF. The CDR3 region has the DNA TGTGCCAGCAGAGTCCGGTCCGGTAATGAAAAACTGTTTTTT.

The chain combines TRBV19 with TRBJ2-4, with D uncertain. With 8 bases removed from V and 0 bases from J, the gap between germline ends came to 8 bases. The CDR3 is 13 amino acids. Germline CDR1 is LNHDA and CDR2 is SQIVND (reference sequence). CDR3 in DNA: TGTGCCAGTTCATGGGAAGCCAAAAACATTCAGTACTTC. As protein: CASSWEAKNIQYF.

This clonotype was recorded many times. The chain links TRBV12-3 or TRBV12-4 to TRBJ2-1, with D hard to call. V was pared by 8 bases and J by 5 bases, with 4 bases between. This CDR3 spans 10 amino acids. CDR3 sequence: CASGNNEQFF. CDR3 in DNA: TGTGCCAGCGGCAACAATGAGCAGTTCTTC.

This clonotype was observed many times. The V gene is TRBV11-2, the J gene TRBJ2-7, with D possibly TRBD2 on 7 matching bases. The germline CDR1 and CDR2 sequences are SGHAT and FQNNGV. V was pared by 0 bases and J by 4 bases, with 13 bases between. This CDR3 comprises 15 residues. The CDR3 loop reads CASSLDRGAGYEQYF. For the CDR3, the DNA is TGTGCCAGCAGCTTAGATCGGGGGGCGGGATACGAGCAGTACTTC.

Many counts were recorded for this clonotype. The CDR3 DNA sequence: TGTGCCAGCAACTTCCAGGCAGGCAGCAATGAGCAGTTCTTC. Residues: CASNFQAGSNEQFF. V and J are TRBV5-6 and TRBJ2-1, with D hard to call. The CDR3 is 14 amino acids. Germline CDR1 SGHDT, CDR2 YYEEEE. Trimming removed 6 bases from V and 6 bases from J, with 16 bases in between.

Only a few counts were recorded for this clonotype. The chain uses TRBV5-1 and TRBJ2-3; D gene ambiguous. This CDR3 spans 17 amino acids. The germline V gene encodes CDR1 SGHRS and CDR2 YFSETQ. The V gene lost 3 bases and the J gene lost 0 bases, with 17 bases spanning the gap. The CDR3, as DNA: TGCGCCAGCAGCTGGCTGCCCGCGGACCCTAGCACAGATACGCAGTATTTT. It specifies CASSWLPADPSTDTQYF.

As concerns this clonotype: This clone may be a read error of a much larger clone one base away. The CDR3 bases are TGTGTCAGCAGCTTATTAGTGGCAGATACGCAGTATTTT. This codes for CVSSLLVADTQYF. The chain employs TRBV7-2 and TRBJ2-3; no firm D call. The CDR3 extends over 13 amino acids. Germline V gene sequence: CDR1 SGHTA, CDR2 FQGNSA.

This clonotype was seen at least ten times. The chain uses TRBV2 and TRBJ1-4, with 10 positions matching TRBD1. V lost 6 bases, J lost 7 bases, and 5 bases stayed unmatched. Germline-derived CDR1 and CDR2 are SNHLY and FYNNEI. CDR3 length equals 14 residues. CDR3 protein: CASRRDRGGEKLFF. The DNA of the CDR3 is TGTGCCAGCAGACGGGACAGGGGAGGTGAAAAACTGTTTTTT.

Ten or more counts support this clonotype. The V call is TRBV27, the J call TRBJ1-2; TRBD1 matches 9 bases. Per germline, CDR1 MNHEY and CDR2 SMNVEV (reference sequence). CDR3 length: 13 residues. V lost 8 bases, J lost 4 bases, and 5 bases stayed unmatched. The CDR3: CASGRDRVYGYTF. Here the CDR3 DNA reads TGTGCCAGCGGCCGGGACAGGGTCTATGGCTACACCTTC.

This clonotype has a count of ten or more. This rearrangement joins TRBV7-2 to TRBJ2-7; TRBD1 matches 11 bases. This CDR3 spans 15 amino acids. Trimming cost V 6 bases and J 3 bases; bases outside gene matches: 7. Germline values: CDR1 SGHTA, CDR2 FQGNSA. This CDR3 reads CASSFTGTGGYEQYF. The CDR3 DNA reads as TGTGCCAGCAGTTTCACCGGGACAGGGGGCTACGAGCAGTACTTC.

Only a few counts were recorded for this clonotype. This chain uses TRBV5-8 with TRBJ2-1, with 16 bases identical to TRBD2. This CDR3 has 19 amino acids. The ends lost 4 bases at V and 3 bases at J; junction bases unmatched: 10. The germline V gene has CDR1 SGHTS and CDR2 YDEGEE. In nucleotides, the CDR3 is TGTGCCAGCAGCCACGTGGGACTAGCGGGAGGGTCCCACTACAATGAGCAGTTCTTC. This gives the protein CASSHVGLAGGSHYNEQFF.

The chain has TRBV19 and TRBJ2-7, with D perhaps matching TRBD1 or TRBD2 (5 bases each). With 3 bases removed from V and 2 bases from J, the gap between germline ends came to 11 bases. This CDR3 is built from 14 residues. Germline V gene sequence: CDR1 LNHDA, CDR2 SQIVND (reference sequence). The CDR3 sequence: CASSIQGVPYEQYF. The CDR3 DNA follows: TGTGCCAGTAGTATCCAGGGAGTGCCCTACGAGCAGTACTTC.

This chain links TRBV9 with TRBJ1-5; perhaps TRBD1 as D (5 bases). The ends were cut back, 2 bases at V and 4 bases at J, with 10 bases in the middle. Germline V gene sequence: CDR1 SGDLS, CDR2 YYNGEE. The CDR3 is 14 residues long. The CDR3 here is CASSVGGENQPQHF. In nucleotides, the CDR3 is TGTGCCAGCAGCGTGGGAGGGGAGAATCAGCCCCAGCATTTT. The whole variable domain, filled in from reference TRBV9 and TRBJ1-5, reads DSGVTQTPKHLITATGQRVTLRCSPRSGDLSVYWYQQSLDQGLQFLIQYYNGEERAKGNILERFSAQQFPDLHSELNLSSLELGDSALYFCASSVGGENQPQHFGDGTRLSIL.

The V and J genes are TRBV4-3 and TRBJ1-6, with D uncertain. V lost 0 bases and J 7 bases, leaving 10 bases between the germline ends. This CDR3 is 15 amino acids long. Germline CDR1 LGHNA, CDR2 YSLEER. The CDR3 region is CASSQDPGENSPLHF. CDR3 nucleotides: TGCGCCAGCAGCCAAGATCCCGGGGAGAATTCACCCCTCCACTTT.

This clonotype was seen ten or more times. V gene TRBV2 combines with J gene TRBJ1-1, with D tentatively TRBD1 (6 bases). The germline V gene has CDR1 SNHLY and CDR2 FYNNEI. V was shortened by 7 bases and J by 4 bases, with 13 bases between the two germline ends. The CDR3 is 13 residues long. CDR3 protein: CASMGGAFTEAFF. The CDR3 DNA reads as TGTGCCAGCATGGGGGGCGCGTTCACTGAAGCTTTCTTT. Using reference TRBV2 and TRBJ1-1 for the parts outside the CDR3, the full variable domain is EPEVTQTPSHQVTQMGQEVILRCVPISNHLYFYWYRQILGQKVEFLVSFYNNEISEKSEIFDDQFSVERPDGSNFTLKIRSTKLEDSAMYFCASMGGAFTEAFFGQGTRLTVV.

This clonotype came up many times. The CDR3 region is CASSEWANSVTNEQFF. The CDR3 bases are TGTGCCAGCAGTGAATGGGCCAATTCTGTAACCAATGAGCAGTTCTTC. The chain recombines TRBV6-1 with TRBJ2-1, with D hard to call. This CDR3 contains 16 residues. Germline CDR1 and CDR2: MNHNS and SASEGT. The V and J ends lost 2 bases and 6 bases respectively, with 17 bases between them.

There are a few counts of this clonotype. The V and J genes are TRBV4-1 and TRBJ2-1, with 12 bases that match TRBD2. V shed 4 bases and J 7 bases; nucleotides not matched to a gene: 11. Germline CDR1 and CDR2: MGHRA and YSYEKL. CDR3 length equals 17 residues. CDR3 nucleotides: TGCGCCAGCAGCCTAACCGGACTAGGACTAGCGGGAAATGAGCAGTTCTTC. It yields the protein CASSLTGLGLAGNEQFF.